This TCR beta chain originates from a study of early T cells in non-severe SARS-CoV-2 infection. At the level of the study: Bulk RNA taken from unsorted whole blood was sequenced, leaving chains unpaired.

As to this clonotype: Its cognate antigen is unknown.

General observations from the study: CD4 and private specificities were missed by VDJdb matching, which favored anti-spike CD8 responses.

Unique molecular identifiers were affixed to single, distinct cDNA molecules. TCRdb recomputed calls from the 5' RACE reads with MiXCR, one row per CDR3 protein. The sample carries approximately 84,000 distinct CDR3 sequences, about 15% recorded once. In germline, CDR1 is MNHNS, CDR2 SASEGT. Trimming stripped 6 bases from V and 2 bases from J, with 7 bases between. The CDR3 runs to 12 residues. Sequencing used whole blood. V usage is TRBV6-1 and J usage is TRBJ2-5; no firm D call. The sequence was obtained from an adult who was a healthcare worker with PCR-confirmed SARS-CoV-2 infection or an uninfected control (not recorded which). The CDR3 DNA sequence: TGTGCCAGCAGGGTTCAGCAAGAGACCCAGTACTTC. Residues: CASRVQQETQYF.